The entry below describes one T cell receptor (beta chain). Its antigen target is currently unknown. The sample holds no much larger clone one base away, and base qualities are not on file. The data were taken from a study of human T cells and chemical hapten exposure (dated by TCRdb to the early 2020s). About the full investigation: For sensitization, 2% DPC in acetone was applied to a 2 cm by 2 cm area of upper inner arm skin. Throughout the roughly 26-week study period, patients were also given weekly therapeutic DPC doses on the scalp. Patch tests used Finn chambers with 0.01% DPC on the upper back, scored after 6 days by International Contact Dermatitis Research Group standards. The patient cohort, mostly female, included alopecia areata with under or over 50% scalp involvement, alopecia totalis and alopecia universalis. Libraries were pooled for sequencing, and variation in per-sample TCR yields was attributed mainly to small differences in library volumes within the pool. This study followed changes in the peripheral blood TCR repertoire in vivo during primary and secondary sensitization of alopecia patients to the hapten diphenylcyclopropenone (DPC). Blood was sampled from patients pre-sensitization (week 0) and at 2, 6 and about 24 weeks after DPC sensitization. For TCR sequencing, blood came from 25 to 35 alopecia patients at anywhere from one to four time points (pre-sensitization, 2, 6 and 24 weeks).

The receptor library was made with RACE. Sequenced using a NextSeq 500. Library preparation attached unique molecular identifiers to individual cDNA molecules for quantitative, reproducible TCR counting. From each blood RNA sample, both TCR alpha and TCR beta chains were sequenced. The original pipeline was this. A median of roughly 99,000 TCRs per sample was observed, with a range of roughly 20,000 to 700,000. The Decombinator software suite was used to annotate the V, J and CDR3 of the TCR reads. For PS versus PT1 abundance plots, all samples were subsampled to the same number of TCRs (28,000). Expanded TCRs were defined as absent before sensitization and observed at least eight times at the 2-week time point. TCRdb trimmed public reads at Q25 via fastp, called clones via MiXCR and kept in-frame beta chains. A single entry per CDR3 protein holds the most common genes and DNA from its merged rows. The V and J calls and clone size are TCRdb's, not the authors'. The sample table shows approximately 60,000 distinct CDR3 sequences, and over 7.5% are seen once. The ten largest clones capture about an eighth of the sample.

According to the study, the label for this sample's time point signals: patch test 1, 2 weeks after DPC sensitization. The sample's treatment or condition label is to be understood as: therapeutic diphenylcyclopropenone sensitization with weekly scalp DPC. At each patch-test visit, blood was drawn before the patch test was applied. Eligible patients were aged 18 to 70, diagnosed with alopecia, deemed suitable for DPC therapy, and excluded if pregnant. Total RNA was extracted from unfractionated whole blood that had been collected in Tempus Blood RNA tubes. Findings and caveats that apply to the study as a whole: Alopecia, a presumed autoimmune disease, was present in all patients, so the immune response of the patients might differ from that of healthy individuals. Repeated subsampling changed both the strength of the expansion versus patch-test correlation and the threshold at which the correlation became significant. Significantly more large CDR3 similarity clusters were formed by expanded TCRs than by pre-sensitization or healthy control sets, consistent with antigen-driven responses. The number of TCRs above 1 in 1000 frequency did not change with DPC sensitization; there was no evidence of global repertoire structure alterations. Patch test score was positively correlated with the number of PT1 expanded TCRs, with significance at thresholds 8, 16 and 32 but not at 4.

Trimming costs V 4 bases and J 1 base, and their ends lie 16 bases apart. CDR3 length: 16 amino acids, cysteine to phenylalanine. The only DNA kept is the CDR3, 48 bases in frame from the first base. The germline V gene supplies CDR1 MGHRA and CDR2 YSYEKL. The sequence joins TRBV4-1 to TRBJ1-1, with no reliable assignment of the D segment. The clonotype comes from a woman between 40 and 55 years old with alopecia areata. Some clones in this sample may be carry-over from other donors' samples. The sequencing here drew on whole blood, taken in connection with sensitization to the hapten diphenylcyclopropenone (DPC). The DNA sequence is TGCGCCAGCAGCCGAAATACCGGGCCAAAGAACACTGAAGCTTTCTTT. Its coded protein is CASSRNTGPKNTEAFF.